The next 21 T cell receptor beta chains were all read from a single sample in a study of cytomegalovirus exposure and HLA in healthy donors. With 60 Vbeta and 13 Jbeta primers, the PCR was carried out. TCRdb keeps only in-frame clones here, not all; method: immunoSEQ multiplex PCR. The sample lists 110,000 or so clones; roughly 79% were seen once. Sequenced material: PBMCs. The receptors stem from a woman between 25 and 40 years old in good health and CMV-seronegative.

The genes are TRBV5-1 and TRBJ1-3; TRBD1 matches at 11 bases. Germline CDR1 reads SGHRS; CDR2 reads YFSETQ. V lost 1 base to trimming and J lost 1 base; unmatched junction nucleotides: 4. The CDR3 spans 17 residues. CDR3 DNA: TGCGCCAGCAGCTTGCGGACAGGGGGCCTGTCTGGAAACACCATATATTTT. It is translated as CASSLRTGGLSGNTIYF.

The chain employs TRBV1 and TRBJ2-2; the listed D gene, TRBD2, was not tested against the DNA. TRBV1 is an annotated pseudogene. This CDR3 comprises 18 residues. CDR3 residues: CTSARRKIAGVNTGELFF. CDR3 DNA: TGCACCAGCGCCAGGCGAAAGATAGCGGGAGTGAACACCGGGGAGCTGTTTTTT.

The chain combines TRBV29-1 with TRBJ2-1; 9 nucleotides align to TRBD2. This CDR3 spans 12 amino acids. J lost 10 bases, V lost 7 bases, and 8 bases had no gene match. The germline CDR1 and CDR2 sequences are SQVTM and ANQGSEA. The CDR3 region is CSADSGSGEQFF. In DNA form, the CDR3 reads TGCAGCGCTGATAGCGGGAGTGGAGAGCAGTTCTTC.

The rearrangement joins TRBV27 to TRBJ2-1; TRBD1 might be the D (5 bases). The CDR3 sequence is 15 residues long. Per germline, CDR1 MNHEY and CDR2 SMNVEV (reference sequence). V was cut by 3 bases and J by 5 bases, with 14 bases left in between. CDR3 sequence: CASSFSLSGNNEQFF. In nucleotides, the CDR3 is TGTGCCAGCAGTTTTAGTTTATCAGGGAACAATGAGCAGTTCTTC.

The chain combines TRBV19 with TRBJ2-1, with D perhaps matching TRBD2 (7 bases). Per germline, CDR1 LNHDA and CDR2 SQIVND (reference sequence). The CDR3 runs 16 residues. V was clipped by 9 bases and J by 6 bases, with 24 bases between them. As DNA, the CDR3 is TGTGCCAGCAATATAGTATCTGCAGGGGAGGGCAATGAGCAGTTCTTC. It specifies CASNIVSAGEGNEQFF.

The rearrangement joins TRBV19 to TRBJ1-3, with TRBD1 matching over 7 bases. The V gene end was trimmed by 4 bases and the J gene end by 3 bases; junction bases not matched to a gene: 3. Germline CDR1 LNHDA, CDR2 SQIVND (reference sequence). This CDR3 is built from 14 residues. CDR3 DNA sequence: TGTGCCAGTAGTACGCGGGACAGTGGAAACACCATATATTTT. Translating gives CASSTRDSGNTIYF.

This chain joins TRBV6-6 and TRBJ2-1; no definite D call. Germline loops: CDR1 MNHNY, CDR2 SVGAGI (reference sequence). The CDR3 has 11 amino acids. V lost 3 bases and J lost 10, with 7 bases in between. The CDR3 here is CASSYRVEQFF. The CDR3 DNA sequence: TGTGCCAGCAGTTATCGGGTAGAGCAGTTCTTC.

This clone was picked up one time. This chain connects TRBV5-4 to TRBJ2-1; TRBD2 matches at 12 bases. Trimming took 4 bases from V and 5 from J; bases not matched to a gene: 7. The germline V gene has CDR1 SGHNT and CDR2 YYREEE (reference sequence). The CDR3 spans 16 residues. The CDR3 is CASSRLAGAQDNEQFF. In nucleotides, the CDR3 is TGTGCCAGCAGCCGACTAGCGGGAGCCCAGGACAATGAGCAGTTCTTC.

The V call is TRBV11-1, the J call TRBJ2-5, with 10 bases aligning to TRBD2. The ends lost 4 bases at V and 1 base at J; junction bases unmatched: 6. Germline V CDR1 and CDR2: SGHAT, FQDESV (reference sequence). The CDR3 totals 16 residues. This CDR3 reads CASSSNSGRPQETQYF. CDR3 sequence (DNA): TGTGCCAGCAGCTCTAATAGCGGGAGGCCCCAAGAGACCCAGTACTTC.

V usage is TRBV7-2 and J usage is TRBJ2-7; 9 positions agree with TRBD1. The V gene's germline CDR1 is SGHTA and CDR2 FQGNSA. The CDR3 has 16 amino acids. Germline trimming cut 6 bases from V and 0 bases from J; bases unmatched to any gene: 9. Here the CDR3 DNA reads TGTGCCAGCAGTCCAGGACAGGGGATACCCTCCTACGAGCAGTACTTC. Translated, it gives CASSPGQGIPSYEQYF. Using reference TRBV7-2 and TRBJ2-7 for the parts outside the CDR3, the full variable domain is GAGVSQSPSNKVTEKGKDVELRCDPISGHTALYWYRQSLGQGLEFLIYFQGNSAPDKSGLPSDRFSAERTGGSVSTLTIQRTQQEDSAVYLCASSPGQGIPSYEQYFGPGTRLTVT.

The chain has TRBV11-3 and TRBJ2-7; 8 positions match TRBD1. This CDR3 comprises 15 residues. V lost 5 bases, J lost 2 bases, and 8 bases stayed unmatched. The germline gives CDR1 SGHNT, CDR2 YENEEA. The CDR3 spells CASSRTGTGPYEQYF. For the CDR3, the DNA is TGTGCCAGCAGCAGAACCGGGACAGGACCCTACGAGCAGTACTTC.

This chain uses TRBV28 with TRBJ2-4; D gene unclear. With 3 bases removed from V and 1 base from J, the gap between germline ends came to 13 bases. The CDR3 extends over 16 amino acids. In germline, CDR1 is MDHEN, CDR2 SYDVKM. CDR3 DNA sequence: TGTGCCAGCAGTTTGACCGCCAAGAGGGCCAAAAACATTCAGTACTTC. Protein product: CASSLTAKRAKNIQYF.

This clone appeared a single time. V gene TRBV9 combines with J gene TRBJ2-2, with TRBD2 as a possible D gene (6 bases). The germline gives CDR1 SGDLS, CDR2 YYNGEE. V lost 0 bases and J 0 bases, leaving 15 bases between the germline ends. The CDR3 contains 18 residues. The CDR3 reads CASSVEGTGGTNTGELFF. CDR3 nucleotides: TGTGCCAGCAGCGTAGAGGGAACTGGCGGGACGAACACCGGGGAGCTGTTTTTT.

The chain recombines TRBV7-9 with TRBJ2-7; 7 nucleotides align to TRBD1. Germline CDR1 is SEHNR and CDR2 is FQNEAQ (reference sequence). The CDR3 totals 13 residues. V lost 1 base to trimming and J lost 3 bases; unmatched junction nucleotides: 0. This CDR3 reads CASSLGDSYEQYF. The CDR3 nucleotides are TGTGCCAGCAGCTTAGGGGACAGCTACGAGCAGTACTTC. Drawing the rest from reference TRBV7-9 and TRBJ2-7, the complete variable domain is DTGVSQNPRHKITKRGQNVTFRCDPISEHNRLYWYRQTLGQGPEFLTYFQNEAQLEKSRLLSDRFSAERPKGSFSTLEIQRTEQGDSAMYLCASSLGDSYEQYFGPGTRLTVT.

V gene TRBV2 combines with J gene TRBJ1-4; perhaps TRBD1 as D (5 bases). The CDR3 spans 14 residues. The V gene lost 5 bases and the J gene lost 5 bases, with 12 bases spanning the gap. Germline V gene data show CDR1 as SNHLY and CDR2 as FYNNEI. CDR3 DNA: TGTGCCAGCAGTCTTGACAGCTTCAATGAAAAACTGTTTTTT. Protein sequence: CASSLDSFNEKLFF. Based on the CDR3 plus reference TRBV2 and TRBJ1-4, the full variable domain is EPEVTQTPSHQVTQMGQEVILRCVPISNHLYFYWYRQILGQKVEFLVSFYNNEISEKSEIFDDQFSVERPDGSNFTLKIRSTKLEDSAMYFCASSLDSFNEKLFFGSGTQLSVL.

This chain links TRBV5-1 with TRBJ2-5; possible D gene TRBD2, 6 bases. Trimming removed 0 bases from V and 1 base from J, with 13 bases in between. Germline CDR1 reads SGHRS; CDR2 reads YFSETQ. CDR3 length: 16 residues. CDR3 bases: TGCGCCAGCAGCTTGGGCGAAACTAGCTTCCAAGAGACCCAGTACTTC. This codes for CASSLGETSFQETQYF.

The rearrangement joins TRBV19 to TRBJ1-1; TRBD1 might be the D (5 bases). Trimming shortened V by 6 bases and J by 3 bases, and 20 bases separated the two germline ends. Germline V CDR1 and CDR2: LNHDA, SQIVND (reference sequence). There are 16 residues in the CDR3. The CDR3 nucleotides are TGTGCCAGTAGAAGGACTCCTTCTCCGGGGGACACTGAAGCTTTCTTT. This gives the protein CASRRTPSPGDTEAFF.

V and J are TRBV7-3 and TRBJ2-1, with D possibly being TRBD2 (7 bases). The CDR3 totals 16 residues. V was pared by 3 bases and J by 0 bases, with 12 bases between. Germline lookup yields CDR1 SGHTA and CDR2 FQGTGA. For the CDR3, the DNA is TGTGCCAGCAGCTTCCGGGGGGCCAGCTCCTACAATGAGCAGTTCTTC. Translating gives CASSFRGASSYNEQFF.

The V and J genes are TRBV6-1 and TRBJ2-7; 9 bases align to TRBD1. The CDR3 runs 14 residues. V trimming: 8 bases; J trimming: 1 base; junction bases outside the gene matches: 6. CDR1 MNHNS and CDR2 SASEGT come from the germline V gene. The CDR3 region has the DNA TGTGCCAGCGCCAGGACAGGGGCTTCCTACGAGCAGTACTTC. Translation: CASARTGASYEQYF.

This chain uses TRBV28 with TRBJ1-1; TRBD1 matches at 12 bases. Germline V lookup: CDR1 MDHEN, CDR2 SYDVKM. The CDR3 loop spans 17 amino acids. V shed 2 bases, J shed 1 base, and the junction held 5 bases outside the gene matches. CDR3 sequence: CASSLGGTGGRNTEAFF. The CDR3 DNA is TGTGCCAGCAGTTTAGGGGGGACAGGGGGCAGGAACACTGAAGCTTTCTTT.

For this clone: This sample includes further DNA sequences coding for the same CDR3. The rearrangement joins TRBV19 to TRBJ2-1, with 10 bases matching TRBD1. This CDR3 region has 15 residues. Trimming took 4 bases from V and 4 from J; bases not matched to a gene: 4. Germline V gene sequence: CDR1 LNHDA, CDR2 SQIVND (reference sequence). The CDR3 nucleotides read TGTGCCAGTAGTACACCGGGACAGGGGTACAATGAGCAGTTCTTC. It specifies CASSTPGQGYNEQFF.